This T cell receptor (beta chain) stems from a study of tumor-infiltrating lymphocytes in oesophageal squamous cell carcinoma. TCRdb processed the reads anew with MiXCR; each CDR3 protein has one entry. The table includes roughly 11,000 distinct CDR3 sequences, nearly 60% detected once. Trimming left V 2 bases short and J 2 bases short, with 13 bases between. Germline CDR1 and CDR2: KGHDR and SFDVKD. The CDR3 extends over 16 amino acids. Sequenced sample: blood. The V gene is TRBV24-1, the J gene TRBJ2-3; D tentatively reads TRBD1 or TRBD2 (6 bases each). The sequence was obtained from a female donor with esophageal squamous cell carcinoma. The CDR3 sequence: CATSDWGAGTTDTQYF. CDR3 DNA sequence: TGTGCCACCAGTGATTGGGGGGCAGGGACCACAGATACGCAGTATTTT.